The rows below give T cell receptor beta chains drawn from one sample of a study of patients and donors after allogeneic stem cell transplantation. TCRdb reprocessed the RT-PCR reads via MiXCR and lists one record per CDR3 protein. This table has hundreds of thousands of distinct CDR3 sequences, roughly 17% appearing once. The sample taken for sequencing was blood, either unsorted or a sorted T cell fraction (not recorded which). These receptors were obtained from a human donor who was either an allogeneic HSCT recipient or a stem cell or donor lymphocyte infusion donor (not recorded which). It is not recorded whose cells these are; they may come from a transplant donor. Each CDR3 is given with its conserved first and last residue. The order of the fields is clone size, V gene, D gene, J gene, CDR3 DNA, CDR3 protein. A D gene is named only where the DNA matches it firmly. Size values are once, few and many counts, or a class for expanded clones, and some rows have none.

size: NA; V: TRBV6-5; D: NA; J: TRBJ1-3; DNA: TGTGCCAGCAGTTACGGCGGAGGCTCTGGAAACACCATATATTTT; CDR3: CASSYGGGSGNTIYF
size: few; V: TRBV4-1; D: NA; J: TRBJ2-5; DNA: TGCGCCAGCAGCCAAGACTGGACTCCCATTTCGACCCAGTACTTC; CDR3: CASSQDWTPISTQYF
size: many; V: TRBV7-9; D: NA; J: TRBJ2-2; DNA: TGTGCCAGCAGCCACGACAGGTTTGGCACCGGGGAGCTGTTTTTT; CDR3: CASSHDRFGTGELFF
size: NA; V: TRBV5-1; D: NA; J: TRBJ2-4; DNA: TGCGCCAGCAGCTCGGGACATAAATTGAACATTCAGTACTTC; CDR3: CASSSGHKLNIQYF
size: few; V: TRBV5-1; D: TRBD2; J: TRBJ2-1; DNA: TGCGCCAGCAGCCCTAGCGGGATGGGCCATGAGCAGTTCTTC; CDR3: CASSPSGMGHEQFF
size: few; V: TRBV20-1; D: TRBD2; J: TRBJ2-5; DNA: TGCAGTGCTAATAGCGGGCGAAAAGAGACCCAGTACTTC; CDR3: CSANSGRKETQYF
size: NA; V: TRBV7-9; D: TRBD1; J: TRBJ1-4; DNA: TGTGCCAGCAGCATCTCTCCGGGACAGGGGTTTGAAAAACTGTTTTTT; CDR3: CASSISPGQGFEKLFF
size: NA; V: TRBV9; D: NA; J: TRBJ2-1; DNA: TGTGCCAGCAGCCCTACCGCCGGGATTAGCTCCTACAATGAGCAGTTCTTC; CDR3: CASSPTAGISSYNEQFF
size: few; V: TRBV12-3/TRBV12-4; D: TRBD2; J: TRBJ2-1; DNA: TGTGCCAGCAGTTTAGGCTTCAGACTAGCGGTCTCCTACAATGAGCAGTTCTTC; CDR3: CASSLGFRLAVSYNEQFF
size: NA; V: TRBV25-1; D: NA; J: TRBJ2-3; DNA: TGTGCCAGCAGTGTGGGACCGTCCGTAGTGGCAGATACGCAGTATTTT; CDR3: CASSVGPSVVADTQYF
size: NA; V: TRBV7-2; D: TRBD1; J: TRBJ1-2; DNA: TGTGCCAGCAGCCTGGACAGGGGAGCACTTCATGGCTACACCTTC; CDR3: CASSLDRGALHGYTF
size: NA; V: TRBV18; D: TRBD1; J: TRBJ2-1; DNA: TGTGCCAGCTCACCGATTACAGGGGGTCCCTACAATGAGCAGTTCTTC; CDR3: CASSPITGGPYNEQFF
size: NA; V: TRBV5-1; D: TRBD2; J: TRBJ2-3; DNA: TGCGCCAGCAGCCAGGGACTAGCGGTTAGCACAGATACGCAGTATTTT; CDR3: CASSQGLAVSTDTQYF
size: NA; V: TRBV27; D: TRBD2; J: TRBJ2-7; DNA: TGTGCCAGCAGTTTATCGGGGGGAGCGGGGGGCTACGAGCAGTACTTC; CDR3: CASSLSGGAGGYEQYF
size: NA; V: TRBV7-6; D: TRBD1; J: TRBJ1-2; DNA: TGTGCCAGCAGCTTAGAAGCGGACAGGGACTATGGCTACACCTTC; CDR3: CASSLEADRDYGYTF
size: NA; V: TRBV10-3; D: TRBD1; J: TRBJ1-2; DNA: TGTGCCATCCGCCTAAAGGGACAGGACGATGGCTACACCTTC; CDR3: CAIRLKGQDDGYTF
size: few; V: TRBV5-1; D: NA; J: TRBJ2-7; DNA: TGCGCCAGCAGCCAGGCGGCAGCCTACGAGCAGTACTTC; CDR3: CASSQAAAYEQYF
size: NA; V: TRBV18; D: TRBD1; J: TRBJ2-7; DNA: TGTGCCAGCTCACCAGTTTACAGGGGTCCCTTCTACGAGCAGTACTTC; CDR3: CASSPVYRGPFYEQYF
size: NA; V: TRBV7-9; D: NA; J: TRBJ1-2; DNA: TGTGCCAGCAGTTTACTGGACCCTCCCAGGGATGGCTACACCTTC; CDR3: CASSLLDPPRDGYTF
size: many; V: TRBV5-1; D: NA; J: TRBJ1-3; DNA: TGCGCCAGCAGCTCCGGCGCGTCGGGAGGAGGAAACACCATATATTTT; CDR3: CASSSGASGGGNTIYF
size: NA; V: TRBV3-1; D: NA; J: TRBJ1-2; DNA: TGTGCCAGCAGCCAAGACCGGAGGGGTTTCTTC; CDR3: CASSQDRRGFF
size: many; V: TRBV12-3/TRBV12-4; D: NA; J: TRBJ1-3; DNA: TGTGCCAGCAACGTTTGGGGCTCTGGAAACACCATATATTTT; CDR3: CASNVWGSGNTIYF
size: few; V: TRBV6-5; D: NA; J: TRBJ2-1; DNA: TGTGCCAGCAGTTACGGGCCGGATGAGCAGTTCTTC; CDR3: CASSYGPDEQFF
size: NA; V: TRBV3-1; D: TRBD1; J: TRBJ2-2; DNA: TGTGCCAGCAGCCGCCGCCGGGACAGGGGGCAAACCGGGGAGCTGTTTTTT; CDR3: CASSRRRDRGQTGELFF
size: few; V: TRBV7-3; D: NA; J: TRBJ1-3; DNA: TGTGCCAGCAGCCCCCGGAGGGACTCTGGAAACACCATATATTTT; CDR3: CASSPRRDSGNTIYF
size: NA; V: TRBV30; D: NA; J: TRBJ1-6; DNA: TGTGCCTGGAGTGTATCGGTGGGGACGGCCCTCCACTTT; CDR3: CAWSVSVGTALHF
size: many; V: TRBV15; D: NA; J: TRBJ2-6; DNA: TGTGCCACCAGCAGAGATCCGAGCTCTGGGGCCAACGTCCTGACTTTC; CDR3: CATSRDPSSGANVLTF
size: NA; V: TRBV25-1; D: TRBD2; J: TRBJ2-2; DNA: TGTGCCAGCAGTGAACGGAGGCGAGGGCTAGCGGGAACCGGGGAGCTGTTTTTT; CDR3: CASSERRRGLAGTGELFF
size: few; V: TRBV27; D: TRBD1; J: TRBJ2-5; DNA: TGTGCCAGCAAGGGACAGTACCAAGAGACCCAGTACTTC; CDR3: CASKGQYQETQYF
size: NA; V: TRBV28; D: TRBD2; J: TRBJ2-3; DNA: TGTGCCAGCAGTTTGCCAGTTCTAGCGGGAGTGGCGGATACGCAGTATTTT; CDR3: CASSLPVLAGVADTQYF
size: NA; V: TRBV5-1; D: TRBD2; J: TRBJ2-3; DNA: TGCGCCAGCAGCTCGGGACTAGCGGGAGGCTTCACAGATACGCAGTATTTT; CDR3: CASSSGLAGGFTDTQYF
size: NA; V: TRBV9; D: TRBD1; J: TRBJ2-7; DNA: TGTGCCAGCAGCGCGAGGGACAGACACTACGAGCAGTACTTC; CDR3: CASSARDRHYEQYF
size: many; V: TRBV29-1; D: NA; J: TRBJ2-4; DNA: TGCAGCGTTGAGGCGGGGCGAAAAAACATTCAGTACTTC; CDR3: CSVEAGRKNIQYF
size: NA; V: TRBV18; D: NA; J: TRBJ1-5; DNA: TGTGCCAGCTCACCACAGCGGGGATCCTATGGCAATCAGCCCCAGCATTTT; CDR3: CASSPQRGSYGNQPQHF
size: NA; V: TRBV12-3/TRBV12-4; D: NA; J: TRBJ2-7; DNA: TGTGCCGCCGTGGAGGGAAGGCGCGAGCAGTACTTC; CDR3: CAAVEGRREQYF
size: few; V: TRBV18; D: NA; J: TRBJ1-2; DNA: TGTGCCAGCTCACCGGGGCAGGGTTCGGGCTACACCTTC; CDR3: CASSPGQGSGYTF
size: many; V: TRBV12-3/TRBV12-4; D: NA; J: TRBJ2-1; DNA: TGTGCCAGCAGTTTACAACAGGTCCTCGGCCCTATCTTC; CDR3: CASSLQQVLGPIF
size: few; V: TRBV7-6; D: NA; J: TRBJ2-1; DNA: TGTGCCAGCAGCTTAGCGTTAGGCCGGGAGCAGTTCTTC; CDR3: CASSLALGREQFF
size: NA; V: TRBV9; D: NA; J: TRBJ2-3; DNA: TGTGCCAGCAGCGTTTGGACCGGAACAGATACGCAGTATTTT; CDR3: CASSVWTGTDTQYF
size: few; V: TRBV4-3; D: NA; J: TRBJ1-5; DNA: TGCGCCAGCAGCCAAGATAGGACCCAGCCCCAGCATTTT; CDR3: CASSQDRTQPQHF
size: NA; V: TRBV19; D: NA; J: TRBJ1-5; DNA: TGTGCCAGTAGCCCTCGAGGTACAGGACAGCCCCAGCATTTT; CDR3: CASSPRGTGQPQHF
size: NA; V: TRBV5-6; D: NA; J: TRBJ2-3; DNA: TGTGCCAGCAGCGGTACAGGAGATACGCAGTATTTT; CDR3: CASSGTGDTQYF
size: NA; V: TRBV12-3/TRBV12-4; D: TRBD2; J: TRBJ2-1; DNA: TGTGCCAGCAGCCTACTAACCAGGGTGGCGGGGGACCAGGAGCAGTTCTTC; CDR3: CASSLLTRVAGDQEQFF
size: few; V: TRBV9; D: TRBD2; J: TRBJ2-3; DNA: TGTGCCAGCAGCGTCACTAGCGGGAGAAGAGATACGCAGTATTTT; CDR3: CASSVTSGRRDTQYF
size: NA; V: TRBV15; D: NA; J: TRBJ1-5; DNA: TGTGCCACCAGCAGAGACTGGCGTCAGAGGTCTTTTGATCAGCCCCAGCATTTT; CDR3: CATSRDWRQRSFDQPQHF
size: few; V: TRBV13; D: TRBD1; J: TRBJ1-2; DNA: TGTGCCAGCAGCCCAAGCAGGGACAGGGGATCCTATGGCTACACCTTC; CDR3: CASSPSRDRGSYGYTF
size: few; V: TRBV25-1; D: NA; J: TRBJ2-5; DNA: TGTGCCAGCAGTGTCGGTTTTACGGGAGAGACCCAGTACTTC; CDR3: CASSVGFTGETQYF
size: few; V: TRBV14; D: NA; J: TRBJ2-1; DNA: TGTGCCAGCGGGGATTCATACAATGAGCAGTTCTTC; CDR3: CASGDSYNEQFF
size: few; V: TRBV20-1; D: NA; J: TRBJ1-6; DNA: TGCAGTGCTAGAGGGCTAGGAGGGGGGGATTCACCCCTCCACTTT; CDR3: CSARGLGGGDSPLHF
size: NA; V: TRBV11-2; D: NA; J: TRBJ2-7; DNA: TGTGCCAGCAGCTTAGATTCACCTCGGACGCGGCAGTACTTC; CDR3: CASSLDSPRTRQYF
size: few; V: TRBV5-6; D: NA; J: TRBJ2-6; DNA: TGTGCCAGCAGCTTGATGGTTTCTGGGGCCAACGTCCTGACTTTC; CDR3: CASSLMVSGANVLTF
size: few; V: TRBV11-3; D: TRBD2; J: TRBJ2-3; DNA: TGTGCCAGCAGCTTAGGTCTTAGCGGGGATACAGATACGCAGTATTTT; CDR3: CASSLGLSGDTDTQYF
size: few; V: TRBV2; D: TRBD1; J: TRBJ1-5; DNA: TGTGCCAGCAGTCTACAGGGGTCGGATCAGCCCCAGCATTTT; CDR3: CASSLQGSDQPQHF
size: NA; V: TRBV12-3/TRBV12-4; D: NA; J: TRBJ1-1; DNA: TGTGCCAGCAGACCGGGACGGCCGAACACTGAAGCTTTCTTT; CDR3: CASRPGRPNTEAFF
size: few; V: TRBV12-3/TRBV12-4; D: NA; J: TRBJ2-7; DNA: TGTGCCAGCAGTTTAAAGACAGGAGCCCCCTACGAGCAGTACTTC; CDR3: CASSLKTGAPYEQYF